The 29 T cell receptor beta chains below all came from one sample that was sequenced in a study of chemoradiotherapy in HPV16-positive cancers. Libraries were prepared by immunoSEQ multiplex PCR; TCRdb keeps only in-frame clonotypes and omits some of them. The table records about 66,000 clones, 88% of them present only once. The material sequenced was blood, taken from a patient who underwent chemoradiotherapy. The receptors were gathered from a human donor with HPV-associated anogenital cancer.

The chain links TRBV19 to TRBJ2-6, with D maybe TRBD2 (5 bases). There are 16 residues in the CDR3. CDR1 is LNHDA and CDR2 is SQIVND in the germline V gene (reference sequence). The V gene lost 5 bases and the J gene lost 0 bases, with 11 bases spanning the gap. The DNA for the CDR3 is TGTGCCAGTAGTCCTGGCGGGTACTCTGGGGCCAACGTCCTGACTTTC. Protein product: CASSPGGYSGANVLTF. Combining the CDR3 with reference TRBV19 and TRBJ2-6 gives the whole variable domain DGGITQSPKYLFRKEGQNVTLSCEQNLNHDAMYWYRQDPGQGLRLIYYSQIVNDFQKGDIAEGYSVSREKKESFPLTVTSAQKNPTAFYLCASSPGGYSGANVLTFGAGSRLTVL.

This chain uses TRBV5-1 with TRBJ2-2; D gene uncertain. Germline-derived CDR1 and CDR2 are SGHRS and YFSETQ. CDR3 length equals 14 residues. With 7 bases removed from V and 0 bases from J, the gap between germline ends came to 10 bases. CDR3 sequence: CASSVLSNTGELFF. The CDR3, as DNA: TGCGCCAGCTCAGTCCTTTCGAACACCGGGGAGCTGTTTTTT.

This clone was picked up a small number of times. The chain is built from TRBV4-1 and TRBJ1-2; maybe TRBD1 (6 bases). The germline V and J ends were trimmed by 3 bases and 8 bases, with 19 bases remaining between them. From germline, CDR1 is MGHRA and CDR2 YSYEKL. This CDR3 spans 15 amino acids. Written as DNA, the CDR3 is TGCGCCAGCAGCCAGGACACATCGACAGGCGGGGGCTACACCTTC. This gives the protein CASSQDTSTGGGYTF.

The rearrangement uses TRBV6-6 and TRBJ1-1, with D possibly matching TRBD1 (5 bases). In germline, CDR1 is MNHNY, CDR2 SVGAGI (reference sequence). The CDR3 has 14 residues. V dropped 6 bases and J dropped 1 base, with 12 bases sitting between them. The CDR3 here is CASRSGTGNTEAFF. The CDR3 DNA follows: TGTGCCAGCAGATCCGGGACGGGGAACACTGAAGCTTTCTTT.

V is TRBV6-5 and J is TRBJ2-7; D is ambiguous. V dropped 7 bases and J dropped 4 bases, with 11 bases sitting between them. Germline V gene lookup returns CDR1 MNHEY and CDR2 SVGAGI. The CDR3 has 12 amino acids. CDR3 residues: CASKGRSYEQYF. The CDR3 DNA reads TGTGCCAGCAAAGGACGTTCGTACGAGCAGTACTTC.

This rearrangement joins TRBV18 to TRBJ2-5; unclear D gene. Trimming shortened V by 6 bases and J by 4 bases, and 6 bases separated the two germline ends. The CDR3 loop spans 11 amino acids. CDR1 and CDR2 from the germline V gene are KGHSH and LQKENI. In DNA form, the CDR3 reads TGTGCCAGCTCTACCTTAGAGACCCAGTACTTC. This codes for CASSTLETQYF.

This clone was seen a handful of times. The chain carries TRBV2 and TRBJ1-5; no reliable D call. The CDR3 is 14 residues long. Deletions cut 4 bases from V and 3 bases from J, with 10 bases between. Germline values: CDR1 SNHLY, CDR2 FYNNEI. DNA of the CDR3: TGTGCCAGCAGTGGTGGGCAGAACAATCAGCCCCAGCATTTT. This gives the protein CASSGGQNNQPQHF.

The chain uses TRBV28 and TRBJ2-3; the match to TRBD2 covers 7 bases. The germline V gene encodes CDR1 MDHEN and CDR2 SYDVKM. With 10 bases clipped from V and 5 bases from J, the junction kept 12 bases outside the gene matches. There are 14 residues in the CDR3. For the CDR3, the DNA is TGTGCCACCTACAACGCGGGAGATATAGATACGCAGTATTTT. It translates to CATYNAGDIDTQYF.

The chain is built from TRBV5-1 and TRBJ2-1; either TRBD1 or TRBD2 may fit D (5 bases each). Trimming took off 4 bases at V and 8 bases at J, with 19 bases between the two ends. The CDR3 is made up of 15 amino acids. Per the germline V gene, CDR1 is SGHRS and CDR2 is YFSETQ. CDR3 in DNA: TGCGCCAGCAGCCGAGGGGACCCGGGGCCCGATGAGCAGTTCTTC. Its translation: CASSRGDPGPDEQFF.

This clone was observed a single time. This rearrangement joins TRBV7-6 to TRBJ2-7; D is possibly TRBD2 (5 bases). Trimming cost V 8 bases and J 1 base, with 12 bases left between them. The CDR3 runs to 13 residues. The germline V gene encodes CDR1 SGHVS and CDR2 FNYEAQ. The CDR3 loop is CASGPPGSYEQYF. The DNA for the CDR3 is TGTGCCAGCGGTCCCCCGGGGTCCTACGAGCAGTACTTC.

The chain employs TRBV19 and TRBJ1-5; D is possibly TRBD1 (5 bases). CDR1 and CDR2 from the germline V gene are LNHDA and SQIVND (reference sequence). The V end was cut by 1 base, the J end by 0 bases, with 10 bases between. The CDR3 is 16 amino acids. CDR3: CASSIAGDGSNQPQHF. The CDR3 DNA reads TGTGCCAGTAGTATAGCGGGGGACGGTAGCAATCAGCCCCAGCATTTT.

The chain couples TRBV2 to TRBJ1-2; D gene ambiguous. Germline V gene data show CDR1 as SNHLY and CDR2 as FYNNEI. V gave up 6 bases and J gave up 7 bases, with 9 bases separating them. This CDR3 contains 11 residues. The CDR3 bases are TGTGCCAGCAGGGTCGCTAGTGGCTACACCTTC. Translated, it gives CASRVASGYTF.

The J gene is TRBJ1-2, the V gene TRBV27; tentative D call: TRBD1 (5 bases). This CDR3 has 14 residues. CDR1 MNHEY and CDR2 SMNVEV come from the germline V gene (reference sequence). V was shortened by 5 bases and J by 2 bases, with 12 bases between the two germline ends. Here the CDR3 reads CASSLSWGNYGYTF. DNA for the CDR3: TGTGCCAGCAGTCTCTCATGGGGGAACTATGGCTACACCTTC.

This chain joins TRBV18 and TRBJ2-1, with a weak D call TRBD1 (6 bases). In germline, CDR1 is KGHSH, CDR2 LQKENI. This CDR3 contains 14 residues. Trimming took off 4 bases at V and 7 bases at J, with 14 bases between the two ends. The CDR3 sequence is CASSLQGFRNEQFF. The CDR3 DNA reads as TGTGCCAGCTCACTACAGGGATTCCGGAATGAGCAGTTCTTC.

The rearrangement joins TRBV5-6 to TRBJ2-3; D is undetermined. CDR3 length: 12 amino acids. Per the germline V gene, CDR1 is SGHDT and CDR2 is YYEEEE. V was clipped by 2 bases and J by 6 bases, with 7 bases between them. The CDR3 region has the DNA TGTGCCAGCAGCTTCGCTCGGGATACGCAGTATTTT. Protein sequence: CASSFARDTQYF.

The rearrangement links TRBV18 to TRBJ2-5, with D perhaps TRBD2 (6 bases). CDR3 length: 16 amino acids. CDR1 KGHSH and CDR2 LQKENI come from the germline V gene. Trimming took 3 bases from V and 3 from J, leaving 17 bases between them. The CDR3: CASSPQDYLKKETQYF. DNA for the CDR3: TGTGCCAGCTCACCCCAGGACTACCTAAAGAAAGAGACCCAGTACTTC.

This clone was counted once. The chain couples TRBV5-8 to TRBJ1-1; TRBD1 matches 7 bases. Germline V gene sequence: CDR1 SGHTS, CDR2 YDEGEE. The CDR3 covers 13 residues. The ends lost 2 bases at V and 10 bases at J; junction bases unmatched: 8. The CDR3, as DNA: TGTGCCAGCAGCTTACAGGGGCAAGGAAGAGCTTTCTTT. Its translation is CASSLQGQGRAFF. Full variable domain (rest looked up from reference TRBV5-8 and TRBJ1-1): EAGVTQSPTHLIKTRGQQATLRCSPISGHTSVYWYQQALGLGLQFLLWYDEGEERNRGNFPPRFSGRQFPNYSSELNVNALELEDSALYLCASSLQGQGRAFFGQGTRLTVV.

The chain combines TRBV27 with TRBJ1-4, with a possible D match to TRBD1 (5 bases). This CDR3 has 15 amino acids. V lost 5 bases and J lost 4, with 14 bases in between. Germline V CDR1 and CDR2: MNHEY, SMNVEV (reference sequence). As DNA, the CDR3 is TGTGCCAGCAGTAGGTCAGGGCGGGGTAATGAAAAACTGTTTTTT. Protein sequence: CASSRSGRGNEKLFF.

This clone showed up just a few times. Here the CDR3 reads CASSLMGADQPQHF. The CDR3 bases are TGCGCCAGCAGCTTGATGGGGGCTGATCAGCCCCAGCATTTT. This chain joins TRBV5-1 and TRBJ1-5, with D possibly TRBD1 on 6 matching bases. CDR1 SGHRS and CDR2 YFSETQ come from the germline V gene. V gave up 1 base and J gave up 5 bases, with 10 bases separating them. CDR3 length: 14 amino acids.

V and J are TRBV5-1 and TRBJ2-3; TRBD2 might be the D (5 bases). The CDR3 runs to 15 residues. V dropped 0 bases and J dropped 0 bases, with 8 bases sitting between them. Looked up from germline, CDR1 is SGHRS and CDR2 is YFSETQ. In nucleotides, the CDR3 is TGCGCCAGCAGCTTGGGGAGGATTAGCACAGATACGCAGTATTTT. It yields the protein CASSLGRISTDTQYF.

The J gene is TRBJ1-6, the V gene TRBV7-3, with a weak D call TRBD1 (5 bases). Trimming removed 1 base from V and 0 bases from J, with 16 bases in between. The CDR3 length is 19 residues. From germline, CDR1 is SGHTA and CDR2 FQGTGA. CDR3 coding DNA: TGTGCCAGCAGCTTAAATCCTCCAGGGATGAGCTCCTATAATTCACCCCTCCACTTT. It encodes CASSLNPPGMSSYNSPLHF.

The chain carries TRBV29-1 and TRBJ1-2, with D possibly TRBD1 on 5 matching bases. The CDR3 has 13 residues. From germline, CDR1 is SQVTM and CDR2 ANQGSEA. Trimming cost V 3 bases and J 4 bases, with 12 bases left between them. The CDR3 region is CSVDGGGGYGYTF. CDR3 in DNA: TGCAGCGTTGACGGGGGTGGAGGCTATGGCTACACCTTC.

CDR3 protein: CASSPWTSGGDWDEQFF. The CDR3 coding sequence is TGTGCCAGCAGCCCGTGGACTAGCGGGGGTGATTGGGATGAGCAGTTCTTC. This chain links TRBV5-4 with TRBJ2-1, with TRBD2 identical over 13 bases. Per the germline V gene, CDR1 is SGHNT and CDR2 is YYREEE (reference sequence). The CDR3 totals 17 residues. Trimming took 4 bases from V and 8 from J; bases not matched to a gene: 12.

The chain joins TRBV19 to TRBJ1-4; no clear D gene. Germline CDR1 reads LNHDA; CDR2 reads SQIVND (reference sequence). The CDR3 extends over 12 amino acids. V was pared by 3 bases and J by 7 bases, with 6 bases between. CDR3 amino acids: CASSISGEKLFF. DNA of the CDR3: TGTGCCAGTAGTATCTCCGGTGAAAAACTGTTTTTT. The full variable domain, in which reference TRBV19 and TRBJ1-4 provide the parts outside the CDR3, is DGGITQSPKYLFRKEGQNVTLSCEQNLNHDAMYWYRQDPGQGLRLIYYSQIVNDFQKGDIAEGYSVSREKKESFPLTVTSAQKNPTAFYLCASSISGEKLFFGSGTQLSVL.

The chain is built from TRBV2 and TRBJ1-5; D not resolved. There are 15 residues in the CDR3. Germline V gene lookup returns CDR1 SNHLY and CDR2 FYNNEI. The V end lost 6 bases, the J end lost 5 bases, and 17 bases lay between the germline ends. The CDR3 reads CASSPPPVVDQPQHF. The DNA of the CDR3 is TGTGCCAGCAGCCCCCCACCCGTCGTTGATCAGCCCCAGCATTTT.

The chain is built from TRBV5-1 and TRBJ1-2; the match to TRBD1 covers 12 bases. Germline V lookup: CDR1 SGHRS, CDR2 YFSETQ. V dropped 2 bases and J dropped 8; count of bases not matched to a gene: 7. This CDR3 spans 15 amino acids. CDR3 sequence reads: CASSLGGTGGGGYTF. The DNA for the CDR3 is TGCGCCAGCAGCTTAGGCGGGACAGGGGGCGGGGGCTACACCTTC.

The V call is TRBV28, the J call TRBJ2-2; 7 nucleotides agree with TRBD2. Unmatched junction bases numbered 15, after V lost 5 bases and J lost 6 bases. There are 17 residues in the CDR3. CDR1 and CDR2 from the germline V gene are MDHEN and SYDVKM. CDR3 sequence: CASSPSPAGDRAGELFF. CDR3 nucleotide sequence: TGTGCCAGCAGTCCGTCTCCCGCGGGAGATAGGGCCGGGGAGCTGTTTTTT.

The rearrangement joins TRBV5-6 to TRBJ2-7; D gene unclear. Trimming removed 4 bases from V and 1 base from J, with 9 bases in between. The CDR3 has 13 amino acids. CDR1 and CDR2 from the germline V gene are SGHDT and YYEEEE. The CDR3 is CASSTISSYEQYF. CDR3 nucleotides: TGTGCCAGCAGCACTATAAGTTCCTACGAGCAGTACTTC.

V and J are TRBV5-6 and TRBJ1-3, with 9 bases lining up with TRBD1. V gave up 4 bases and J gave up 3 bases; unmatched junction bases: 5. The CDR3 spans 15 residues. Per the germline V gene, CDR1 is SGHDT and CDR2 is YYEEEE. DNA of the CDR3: TGTGCCAGCAGCCAACAGGGGGCGGTTGGAAACACCATATATTTT. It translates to CASSQQGAVGNTIYF.